This entry is about one T cell receptor (beta chain). The target antigen is unknown. V shed 8 bases and J 4 bases; nucleotides not matched to a gene: 5. Looked up from germline, CDR1 is SEHNR and CDR2 is FQNEAQ (reference sequence). The CDR3 is 15 residues long. The sample comes from a study of cytomegalovirus exposure and HLA in healthy donors. Notes on the study in general: The study dropped some indistinguishable V segments, TRBV6-2 and TRBV6-3 among them. In vitro checks showed that a few CMV-associated chains really do target CMV antigens. The study labeled around 160 TCR beta chains cytomegalovirus-associated.

Primers included in the PCR were 60 Vbeta and 13 Jbeta primers. In the authors' methods: Roughly 11 million of the 75 million to 95 million unique TCR beta chains counted in a later analysis were shared. Method: immunoSEQ multiplex PCR; TCRdb's copy keeps in-frame clones and lacks some. V and J calls and clone size are copied from that table; D and trimming were computed from the DNA. This sample yields some 66,000 clones, of which over 75% are seen a single time; roughly a tenth belongs to the top ten. The J gene is TRBJ2-5, the V gene TRBV7-9; 15 nucleotides align to TRBD2. This receptor was taken from a man aged 40-49 years in good health and CMV-seronegative. The specimen was PBMCs. For the CDR3, the DNA is TGTGCCAGCCGCCGGGGACTAGCGGGAGGAGAGACCCAGTACTTC. Its translation: CASRRGLAGGETQYF.